This note documents a single T cell receptor (beta chain) sequence. This sample was taken from a study of CD4 and CD8 cells across lung adenocarcinoma regions. From germline, CDR1 is ENHRY and CDR2 SYGVKD. CDR3 length: 13 residues. The V end was cut by 11 bases, the J end by 7 bases, with 15 bases between. One entry per CDR3 protein, called by TCRdb with MiXCR from the PCR reads. The profile shows 3,000 or so distinct CDR3 sequences, 55% to 65% of them singletons. The sample was CD4+ T cells from the margin of a lung tumor. The TCR sequence derives from a male donor with lung adenocarcinoma. The CD4 and CD8 labels of this study may be unreliable. V and J are TRBV10-3 and TRBJ1-6; possible D gene TRBD1, 6 bases. CDR3 sequence (DNA): TGTGCCTCCCTCGTAGGGGGGAATTCACCCCTCCACTTT. This gives the protein CASLVGGNSPLHF.